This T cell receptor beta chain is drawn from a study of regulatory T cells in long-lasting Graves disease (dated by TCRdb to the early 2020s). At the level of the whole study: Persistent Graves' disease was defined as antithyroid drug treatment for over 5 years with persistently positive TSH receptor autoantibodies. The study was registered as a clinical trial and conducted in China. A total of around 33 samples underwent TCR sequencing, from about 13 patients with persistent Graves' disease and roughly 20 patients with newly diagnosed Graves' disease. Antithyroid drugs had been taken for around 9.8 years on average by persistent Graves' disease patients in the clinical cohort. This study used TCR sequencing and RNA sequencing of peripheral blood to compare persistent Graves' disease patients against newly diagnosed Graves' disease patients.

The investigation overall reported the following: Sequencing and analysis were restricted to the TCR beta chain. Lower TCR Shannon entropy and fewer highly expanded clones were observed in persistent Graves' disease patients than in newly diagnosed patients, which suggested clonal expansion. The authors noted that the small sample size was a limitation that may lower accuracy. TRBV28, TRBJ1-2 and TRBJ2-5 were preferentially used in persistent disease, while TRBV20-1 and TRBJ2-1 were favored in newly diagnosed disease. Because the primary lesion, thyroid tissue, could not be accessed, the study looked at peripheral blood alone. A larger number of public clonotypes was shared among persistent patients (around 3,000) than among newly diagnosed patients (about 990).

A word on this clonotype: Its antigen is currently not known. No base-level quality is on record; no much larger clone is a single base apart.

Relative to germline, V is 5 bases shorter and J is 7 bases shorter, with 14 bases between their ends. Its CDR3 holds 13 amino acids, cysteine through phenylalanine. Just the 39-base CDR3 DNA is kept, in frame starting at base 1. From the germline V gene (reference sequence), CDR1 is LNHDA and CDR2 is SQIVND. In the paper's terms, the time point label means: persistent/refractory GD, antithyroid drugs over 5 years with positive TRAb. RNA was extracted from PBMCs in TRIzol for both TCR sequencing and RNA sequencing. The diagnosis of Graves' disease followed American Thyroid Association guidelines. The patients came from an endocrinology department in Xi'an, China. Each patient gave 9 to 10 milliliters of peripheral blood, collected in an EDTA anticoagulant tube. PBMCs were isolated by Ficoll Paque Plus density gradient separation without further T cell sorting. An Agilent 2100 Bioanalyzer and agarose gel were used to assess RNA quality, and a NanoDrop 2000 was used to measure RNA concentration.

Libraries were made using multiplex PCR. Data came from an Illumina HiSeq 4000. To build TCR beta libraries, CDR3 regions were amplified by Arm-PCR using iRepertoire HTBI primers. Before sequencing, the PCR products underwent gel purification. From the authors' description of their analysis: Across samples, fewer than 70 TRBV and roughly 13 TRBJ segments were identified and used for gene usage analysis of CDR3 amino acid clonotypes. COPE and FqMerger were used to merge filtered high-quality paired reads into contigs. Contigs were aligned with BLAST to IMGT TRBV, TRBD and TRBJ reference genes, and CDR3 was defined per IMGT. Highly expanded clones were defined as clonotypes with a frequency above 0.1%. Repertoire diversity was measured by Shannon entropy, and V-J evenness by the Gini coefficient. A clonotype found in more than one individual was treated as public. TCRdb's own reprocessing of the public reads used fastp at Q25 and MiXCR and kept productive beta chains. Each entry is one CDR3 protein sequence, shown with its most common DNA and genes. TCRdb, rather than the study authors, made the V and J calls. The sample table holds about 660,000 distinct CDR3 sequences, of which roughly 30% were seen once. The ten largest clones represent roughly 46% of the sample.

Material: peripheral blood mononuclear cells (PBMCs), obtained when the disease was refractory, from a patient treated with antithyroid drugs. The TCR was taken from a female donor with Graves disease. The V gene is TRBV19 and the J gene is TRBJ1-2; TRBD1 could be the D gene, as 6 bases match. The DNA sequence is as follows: TGTGCCAGTAGTTCCACACAGGGCTCTGGCTACACCTTC. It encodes CASSSTQGSGYTF.